These 11 T cell receptor beta chains originate from one sample sequenced in a study of blood T cell repertoires in COVID-19. Profiling relied on immunoSEQ multiplex PCR, and the TCRdb table lists in-frame clones only, not all of them. This table has approximately 470,000 clones, roughly 90% appearing once. What was sequenced was PBMCs or T cells enriched from blood (not recorded which). The receptors derive from a woman aged 18 to 35 who had recovered from COVID-19.

The rearrangement joins TRBV28 to TRBJ1-4; D call uncertain. The CDR3 totals 12 residues. Germline CDR1 reads MDHEN; CDR2 reads SYDVKM. Trimming stripped 7 bases from V and 5 bases from J, with 8 bases between. CDR3 loop: CASNERNEKLFF. In DNA, the CDR3 is TGTGCCAGCAATGAGAGAAATGAAAAACTGTTTTTT.

This clone was seen only once. The chain combines TRBV30 with TRBJ1-1; D call uncertain. CDR1 and CDR2 (germline): GTSNPN, SVGIG (reference sequence). The CDR3 contains 12 residues. With 0 bases removed from V and 11 bases from J, the gap between germline ends came to 13 bases. CDR3 protein: CAWSVNSFGAFF. The CDR3 region has the DNA TGTGCCTGGAGTGTAAATTCCTTCGGGGCTTTCTTT.

V and J are TRBV10-3 and TRBJ2-7, with 7 positions matching TRBD1. Looked up from germline, CDR1 is ENHRY and CDR2 is SYGVKD. After removal of 6 bases from V and 3 bases from J, the junction contained 14 bases not matched to a gene. The CDR3 loop spans 16 amino acids. As DNA, the CDR3 is TGTGCCATCAGGCAAACACAGGGGTCGCAGGGCTACGAGCAGTACTTC. The encoded protein is CAIRQTQGSQGYEQYF.

The rearrangement links TRBV11-2 to TRBJ1-3, with TRBD1 matching over 7 bases. The length of the CDR3 is 16 residues. Losses at the gene ends were 1 base for V and 0 bases for J; bases not matched to a gene: 3. Germline CDR1 SGHAT, CDR2 FQNNGV. For the CDR3, the DNA is TGTGCCAGCAGCTTAGGAGGGGGCATCTCTGGAAACACCATATATTTT. It encodes CASSLGGGISGNTIYF.

V is TRBV5-1 and J is TRBJ2-3; 14 bases line up with TRBD2. CDR3 length: 17 residues. Losses at the gene ends were 4 bases for V and 2 bases for J; bases not matched to a gene: 6. CDR1 SGHRS and CDR2 YFSETQ come from the germline V gene. CDR3 in DNA: TGCGCCAGCAGCCCGCGGACTAGCGGGGGGTTCACAGATACGCAGTATTTT. Its translation: CASSPRTSGGFTDTQYF.

The gene calls are TRBV7-3 and TRBJ2-3; a possible D gene is TRBD1 (7 bases). The V end was cut by 5 bases, the J end by 2 bases, with 14 bases between. Germline lookup yields CDR1 SGHTA and CDR2 FQGTGA. The CDR3 totals 15 residues. For the CDR3, the DNA is TGTGCCAGCAGCCCAGGGGGGTTTATCACAGATACGCAGTATTTT. It specifies CASSPGGFITDTQYF.

The chain recombines TRBV28 with TRBJ1-4, with unresolved D. The CDR3 totals 13 residues. Trimming shortened V by 7 bases and J by 8 bases, and 14 bases separated the two germline ends. Germline V gene data show CDR1 as MDHEN and CDR2 as SYDVKM. The CDR3 region is CASTRDEREKLFF. CDR3 coding DNA: TGTGCCAGCACTCGTGACGAGCGGGAAAAACTGTTTTTT.

The chain couples TRBV5-8 to TRBJ2-5, with 12 nucleotides matching TRBD1. CDR1 is SGHTS and CDR2 is YDEGEE in the germline V gene. The CDR3 loop spans 17 amino acids. V shed 1 base, J shed 4 bases, and the junction held 8 bases outside the gene matches. CDR3 sequence: CASSLFVGTGGPETQYF. In nucleotides, the CDR3 is TGTGCCAGCAGCTTGTTTGTCGGGACAGGGGGCCCAGAGACCCAGTACTTC.

The V and J genes are TRBV18 and TRBJ1-4, with 10 bases lining up with TRBD1. Germline assignment: CDR1 KGHSH and CDR2 LQKENI. The J segment lost 2 bases and the V segment lost 2 bases, leaving 2 bases of the junction unmatched. This CDR3 has 16 amino acids. CDR3 residues: CASSPRTGGTNEKLFF. The CDR3 DNA reads TGTGCCAGCTCACCAAGGACAGGGGGGACTAATGAAAAACTGTTTTTT. Filled out from reference TRBV18 and TRBJ1-4, the complete variable domain reads NAGVMQNPRHLVRRRGQEARLRCSPMKGHSHVYWYRQLPEEGLKFMVYLQKENIIDESGMPKERFSAEFPKEGPSILRIQQVVRGDSAAYFCASSPRTGGTNEKLFFGSGTQLSVL.

This chain uses TRBV4-1 with TRBJ2-5, with TRBD2 matching 8 bases. The V gene's germline CDR1 is MGHRA and CDR2 YSYEKL. The CDR3 is made up of 16 amino acids. The V and J ends lost 1 base and 3 bases, in that order; junction bases with no gene match: 7. DNA for the CDR3: TGCGCCAGCAGCCAAGCGGGGGGGACATTAGAAGAGACCCAGTACTTC. It specifies CASSQAGGTLEETQYF.

J is TRBJ2-7 and V is TRBV6-5; 7 positions match TRBD2. Germline trimming cut 8 bases from V and 1 base from J; bases unmatched to any gene: 11. Germline CDR1 is MNHEY and CDR2 is SVGAGI. The CDR3 covers 15 residues. The DNA for the CDR3 is TGTGCCAGCCACGGGCGGGGGAGCAGTTCCTACGAGCAGTACTTC. It specifies CASHGRGSSSYEQYF.